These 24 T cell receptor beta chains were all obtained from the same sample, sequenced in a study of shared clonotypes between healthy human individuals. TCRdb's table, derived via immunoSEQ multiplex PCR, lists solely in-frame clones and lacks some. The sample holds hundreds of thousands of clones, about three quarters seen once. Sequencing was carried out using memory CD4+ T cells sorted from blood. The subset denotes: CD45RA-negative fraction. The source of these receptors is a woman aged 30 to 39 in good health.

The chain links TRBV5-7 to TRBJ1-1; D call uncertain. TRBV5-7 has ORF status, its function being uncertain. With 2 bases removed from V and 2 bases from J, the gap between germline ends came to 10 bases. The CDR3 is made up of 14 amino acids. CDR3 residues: CASSFTQLNTEAFF. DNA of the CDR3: TGTGCCAGCAGCTTTACTCAGTTAAACACTGAAGCTTTCTTT.

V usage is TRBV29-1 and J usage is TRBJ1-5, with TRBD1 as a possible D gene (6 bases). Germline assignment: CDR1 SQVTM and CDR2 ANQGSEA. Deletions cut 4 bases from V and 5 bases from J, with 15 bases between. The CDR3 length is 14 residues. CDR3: CSVGGGGPDQPQHF. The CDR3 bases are TGCAGCGTTGGAGGTGGGGGCCCAGATCAGCCCCAGCATTTT.

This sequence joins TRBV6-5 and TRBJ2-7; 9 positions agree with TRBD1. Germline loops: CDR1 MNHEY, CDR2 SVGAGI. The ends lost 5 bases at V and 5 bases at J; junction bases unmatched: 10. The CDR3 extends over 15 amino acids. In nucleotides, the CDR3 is TGTGCCAGCAGTCGCGCCGGGACAGGGAACAACGAGCAGTACTTC. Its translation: CASSRAGTGNNEQYF.

The CDR3 spells CASSLGAGTDYGYTF. In DNA, the CDR3 is TGTGCCAGCAGCTTAGGGGCCGGGACAGACTATGGCTACACCTTC. The chain uses TRBV7-2 and TRBJ1-2, with TRBD1 matching over 7 bases. After removal of 1 base from V and 3 bases from J, the junction contained 5 bases not matched to a gene. This CDR3 is built from 15 residues. In germline, CDR1 is SGHTA, CDR2 FQGNSA.

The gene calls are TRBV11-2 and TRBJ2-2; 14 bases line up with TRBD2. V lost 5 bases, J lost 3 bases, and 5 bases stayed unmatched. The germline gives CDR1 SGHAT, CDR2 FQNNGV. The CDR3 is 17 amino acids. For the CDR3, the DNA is TGTGCCAGCAGCAGGGGACTAGCGGGAGTCGACACCGGGGAGCTGTTTTTT. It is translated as CASSRGLAGVDTGELFF.

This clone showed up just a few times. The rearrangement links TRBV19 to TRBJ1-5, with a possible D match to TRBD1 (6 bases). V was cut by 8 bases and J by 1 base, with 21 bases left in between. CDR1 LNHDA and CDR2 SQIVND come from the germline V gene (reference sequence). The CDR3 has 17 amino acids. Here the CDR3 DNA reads TGTGCCAGTGGCCGGGACCCAGGGGAGGCGAGCAATCAGCCCCAGCATTTT. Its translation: CASGRDPGEASNQPQHF.

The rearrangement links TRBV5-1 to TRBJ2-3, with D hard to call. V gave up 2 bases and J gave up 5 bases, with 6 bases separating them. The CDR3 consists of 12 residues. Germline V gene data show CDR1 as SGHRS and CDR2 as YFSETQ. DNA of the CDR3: TGCGCCAGCAGCTTCATTGGAGATACGCAGTATTTT. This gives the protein CASSFIGDTQYF. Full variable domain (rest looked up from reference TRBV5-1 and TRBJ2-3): KAGVTQTPRYLIKTRGQQVTLSCSPISGHRSVSWYQQTPGQGLQFLFEYFSETQRNKGNFPGRFSGRQFSNSRSEMNVSTLELGDSALYLCASSFIGDTQYFGPGTRLTVL.

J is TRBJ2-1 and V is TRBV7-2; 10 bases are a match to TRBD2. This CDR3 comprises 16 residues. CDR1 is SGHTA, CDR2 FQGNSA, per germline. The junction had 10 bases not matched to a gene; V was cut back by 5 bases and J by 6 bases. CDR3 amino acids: CASSPRRLAGINEQFF. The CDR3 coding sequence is TGTGCCAGCAGCCCTCGCCGACTAGCGGGTATCAATGAGCAGTTCTTC.

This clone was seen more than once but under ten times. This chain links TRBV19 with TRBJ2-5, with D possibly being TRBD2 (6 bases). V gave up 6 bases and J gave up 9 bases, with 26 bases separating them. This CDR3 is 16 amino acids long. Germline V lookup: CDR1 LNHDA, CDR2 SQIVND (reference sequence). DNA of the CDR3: TGTGCCAGTAGACCCCCCGGGGGTCTACTCTCCGGCCCCCAGTACTTC. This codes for CASRPPGGLLSGPQYF.

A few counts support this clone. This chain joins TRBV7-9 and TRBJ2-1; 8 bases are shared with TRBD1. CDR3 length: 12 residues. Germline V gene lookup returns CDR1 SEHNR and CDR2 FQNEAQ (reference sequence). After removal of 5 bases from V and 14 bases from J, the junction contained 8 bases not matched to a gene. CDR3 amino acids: CASSNRQGKEFF. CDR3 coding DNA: TGTGCCAGCAGCAACCGACAGGGGAAGGAGTTCTTC.

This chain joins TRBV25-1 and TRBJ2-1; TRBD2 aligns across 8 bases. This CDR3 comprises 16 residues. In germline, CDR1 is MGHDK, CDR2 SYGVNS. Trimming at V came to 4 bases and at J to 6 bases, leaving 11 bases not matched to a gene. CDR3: CASSARGAGGRNEQFF. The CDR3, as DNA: TGTGCCAGCAGTGCCCGGGGGGCGGGAGGTCGCAATGAGCAGTTCTTC.

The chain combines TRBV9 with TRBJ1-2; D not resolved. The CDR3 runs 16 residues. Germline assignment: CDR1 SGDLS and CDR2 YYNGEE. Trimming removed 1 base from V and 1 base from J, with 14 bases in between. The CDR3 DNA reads TGTGCCAGCAGCGTATGGTATGGACGGAGTAACTATGGCTACACCTTC. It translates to CASSVWYGRSNYGYTF. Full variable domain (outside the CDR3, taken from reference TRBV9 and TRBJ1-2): DSGVTQTPKHLITATGQRVTLRCSPRSGDLSVYWYQQSLDQGLQFLIQYYNGEERAKGNILERFSAQQFPDLHSELNLSSLELGDSALYFCASSVWYGRSNYGYTFGSGTRLTVV.

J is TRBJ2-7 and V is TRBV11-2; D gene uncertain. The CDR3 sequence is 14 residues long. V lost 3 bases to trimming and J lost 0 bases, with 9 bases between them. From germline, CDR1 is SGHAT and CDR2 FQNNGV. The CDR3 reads CASSLAQLSYEQYF. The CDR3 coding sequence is TGTGCCAGCAGCTTGGCACAGCTCTCCTACGAGCAGTACTTC.

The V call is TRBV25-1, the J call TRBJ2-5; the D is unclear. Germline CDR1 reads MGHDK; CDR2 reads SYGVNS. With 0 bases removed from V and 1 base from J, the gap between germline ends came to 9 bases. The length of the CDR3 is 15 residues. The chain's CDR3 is CASSEYSHLQETQYF. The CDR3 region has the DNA TGTGCCAGCAGTGAATATTCACATCTCCAAGAGACCCAGTACTTC.

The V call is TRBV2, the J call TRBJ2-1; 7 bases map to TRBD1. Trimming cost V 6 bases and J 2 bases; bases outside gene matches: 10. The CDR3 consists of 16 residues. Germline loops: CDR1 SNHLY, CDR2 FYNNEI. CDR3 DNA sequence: TGTGCCAGCAGGGCGGACAGGAGCACCACCTACAATGAGCAGTTCTTC. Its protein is CASRADRSTTYNEQFF.

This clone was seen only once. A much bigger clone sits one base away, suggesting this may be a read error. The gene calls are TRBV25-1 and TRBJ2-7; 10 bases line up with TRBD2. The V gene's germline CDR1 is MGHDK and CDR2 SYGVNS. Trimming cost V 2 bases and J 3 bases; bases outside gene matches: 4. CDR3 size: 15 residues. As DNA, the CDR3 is TGTGCCAGCAGTGAAGGTAGCGGGAGGAACTACGAGCAGTACTTC. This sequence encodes CASSEGSGRNYEQYF.

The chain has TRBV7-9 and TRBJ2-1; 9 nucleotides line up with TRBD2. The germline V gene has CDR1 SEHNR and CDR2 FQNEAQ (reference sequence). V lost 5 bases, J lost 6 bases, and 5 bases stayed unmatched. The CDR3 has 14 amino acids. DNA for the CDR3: TGTGCCAGCAGCGTACAAGCGGGGGGCAATGAGCAGTTCTTC. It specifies CASSVQAGGNEQFF.

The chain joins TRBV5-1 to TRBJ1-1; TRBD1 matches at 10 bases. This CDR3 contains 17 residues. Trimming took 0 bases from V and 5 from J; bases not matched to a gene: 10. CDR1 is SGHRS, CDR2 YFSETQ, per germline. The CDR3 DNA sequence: TGCGCCAGCAGCTTGGGAATTCGGGACAGGGGTGGTACTGAAGCTTTCTTT. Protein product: CASSLGIRDRGGTEAFF.

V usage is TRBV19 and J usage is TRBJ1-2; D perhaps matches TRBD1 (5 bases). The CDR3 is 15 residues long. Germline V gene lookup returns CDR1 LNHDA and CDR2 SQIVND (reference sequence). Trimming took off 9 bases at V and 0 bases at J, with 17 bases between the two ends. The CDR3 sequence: CASGRAVGANYGYTF. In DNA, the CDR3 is TGTGCCAGCGGGAGGGCTGTGGGGGCTAACTATGGCTACACCTTC.

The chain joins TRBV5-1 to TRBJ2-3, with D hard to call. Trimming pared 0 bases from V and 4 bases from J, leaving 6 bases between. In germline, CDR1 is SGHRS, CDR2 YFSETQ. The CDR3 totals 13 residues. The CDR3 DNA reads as TGCGCCAGCAGCTTGGGCCAAGCAGATACGCAGTATTTT. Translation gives CASSLGQADTQYF.

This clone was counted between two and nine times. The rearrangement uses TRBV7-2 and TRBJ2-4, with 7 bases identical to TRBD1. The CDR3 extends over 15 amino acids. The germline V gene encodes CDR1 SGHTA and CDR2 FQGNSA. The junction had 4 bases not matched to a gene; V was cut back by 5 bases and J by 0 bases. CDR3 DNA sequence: TGTGCCAGCAGCGGGACAGCCCTAGCCAAAAACATTCAGTACTTC. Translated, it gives CASSGTALAKNIQYF. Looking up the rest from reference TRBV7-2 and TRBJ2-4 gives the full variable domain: GAGVSQSPSNKVTEKGKDVELRCDPISGHTALYWYRQSLGQGLEFLIYFQGNSAPDKSGLPSDRFSAERTGGSVSTLTIQRTQQEDSAVYLCASSGTALAKNIQYFGAGTRLSVL.

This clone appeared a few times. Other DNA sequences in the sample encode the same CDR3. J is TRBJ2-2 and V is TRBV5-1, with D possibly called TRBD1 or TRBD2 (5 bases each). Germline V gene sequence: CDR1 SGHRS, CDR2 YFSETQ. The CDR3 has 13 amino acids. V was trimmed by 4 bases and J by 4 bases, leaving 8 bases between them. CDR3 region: CASSGDLTGELFF. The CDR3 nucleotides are TGCGCCAGCAGCGGGGACCTCACCGGGGAGCTGTTTTTT.

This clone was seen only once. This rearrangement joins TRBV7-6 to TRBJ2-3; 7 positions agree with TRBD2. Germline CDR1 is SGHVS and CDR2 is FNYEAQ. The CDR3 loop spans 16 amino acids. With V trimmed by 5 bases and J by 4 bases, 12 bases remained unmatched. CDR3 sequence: CASSTLLSAGADTQYF. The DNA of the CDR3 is TGTGCCAGCAGCACCCTACTATCTGCGGGAGCAGATACGCAGTATTTT.

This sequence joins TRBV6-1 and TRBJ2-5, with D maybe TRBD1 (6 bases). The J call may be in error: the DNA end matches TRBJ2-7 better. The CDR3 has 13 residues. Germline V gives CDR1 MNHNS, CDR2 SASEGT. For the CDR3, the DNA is TGTGCCAGCCACACAGGGAAATCCTACGAGCAGTACTTC. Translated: CASHTGKSYEQYF.